One sample yielded the 20 T cell receptor beta chains listed below, sequenced in a study of radiotherapy plus CTLA-4 blockade in lung cancer. Sequenced by immunoSEQ multiplex PCR; TCRdb stores in-frame clones only, minus some. This table has 85,000 to 90,000 clones, 60% to 80% appearing once. The source material was peripheral blood, sampled from a patient treated with radiotherapy plus ipilimumab. The receptors shown here come from a human donor with non-small cell lung cancer that progressed on radiotherapy plus ipilimumab.

The V call is TRBV6-1, the J call TRBJ2-3, with 9 bases fitting TRBD2. Germline V gene data show CDR1 as MNHNS and CDR2 as SASEGT. Losses at the gene ends were 2 bases for V and 5 bases for J; bases not matched to a gene: 14. CDR3 size: 18 residues. The CDR3 nucleotides are TGTGCCAGCAGTGAAACCCCCCTTGCGGGAGGGCCGAGAGATACGCAGTATTTT. Protein: CASSETPLAGGPRDTQYF.

This chain links TRBV28 with TRBJ2-3; maybe TRBD1 (5 bases). Germline assignment: CDR1 MDHEN and CDR2 SYDVKM. This CDR3 has 14 amino acids. Trimming removed 3 bases from V and 0 bases from J, with 7 bases in between. CDR3 in DNA: TGTGCCAGCAGTTTTAGGGGAAGCACAGATACGCAGTATTTT. It specifies CASSFRGSTDTQYF.

V usage is TRBV18 and J usage is TRBJ1-4; 7 bases match TRBD1. Germline lookup yields CDR1 KGHSH and CDR2 LQKENI. The CDR3 totals 15 residues. V lost 0 bases, J lost 6 bases, and 4 bases stayed unmatched. The CDR3 DNA is TGTGCCAGCTCACCACCGTTTGACAGGGATGAAAAACTGTTTTTT. It specifies CASSPPFDRDEKLFF.

The V and J genes are TRBV27 and TRBJ1-4; D possibly corresponds to TRBD1 (6 bases). The CDR3 totals 14 residues. Trimming took off 1 base at V and 6 bases at J, with 9 bases between the two ends. In germline, CDR1 is MNHEY, CDR2 SMNVEV (reference sequence). The CDR3 reads CASSLLAGDEKLFF. CDR3 nucleotides: TGTGCCAGCAGTTTATTAGCAGGGGATGAAAAACTGTTTTTT.

The count of this clone is one. The chain joins TRBV27 to TRBJ2-2; the D gene is possibly TRBD1 (6 bases). The length of the CDR3 is 13 residues. Germline V CDR1 and CDR2: MNHEY, SMNVEV (reference sequence). Trimming shortened V by 5 bases and J by 7 bases, and 11 bases separated the two germline ends. The CDR3 DNA sequence: TGTGCCAGCAGTAGATCCAGGGGCGGGGAGCTGTTTTTT. This sequence encodes CASSRSRGGELFF.

J is TRBJ2-7 and V is TRBV6-1; D gene unclear. V was shortened by 6 bases and J by 2 bases, with 8 bases between the two germline ends. The CDR3 extends over 12 amino acids. CDR1 is MNHNS and CDR2 is SASEGT in the germline V gene. The CDR3, as DNA: TGTGCCAGCAGGGAGACGACCTACGAGCAGTACTTC. It codes for CASRETTYEQYF.

The gene calls are TRBV28 and TRBJ2-7; D is ambiguous. Germline CDR1 MDHEN, CDR2 SYDVKM. V lost 2 bases and J 0 bases, leaving 5 bases between the germline ends. This CDR3 has 13 amino acids. CDR3 DNA: TGTGCCAGCAGTTTAGAGATCTCCTACGAGCAGTACTTC. Protein product: CASSLEISYEQYF.

The rearrangement joins TRBV5-4 to TRBJ2-2, with D perhaps being TRBD1 or TRBD2 (5 bases each). With 4 bases removed from V and 3 bases from J, the gap between germline ends came to 13 bases. This CDR3 is built from 15 residues. The germline CDR1 and CDR2 sequences are SGHNT and YYREEE (reference sequence). CDR3 region: CASSLVVGDTGELFF. The CDR3 nucleotides read TGTGCCAGCAGCCTCGTCGTGGGGGACACCGGGGAGCTGTTTTTT.

The gene calls are TRBV15 and TRBJ1-5, with D possibly TRBD1 on 6 matching bases. The CDR3 extends over 15 amino acids. CDR1 is LNHNV and CDR2 is YYDKDF in the germline V gene (reference sequence). V shed 3 bases and J shed 3 bases, with 12 bases lying between them. CDR3 sequence reads: CATSSAQGNNQPQHF. CDR3 nucleotides: TGTGCCACCAGCAGTGCACAGGGAAACAATCAGCCCCAGCATTTT.

This clone came up once. The chain has TRBV5-4 and TRBJ1-2; tentative D call: TRBD1 (6 bases). Between the trimmed V and J ends, which lost 0 bases and 8 bases, there was a span of 8 bases. The CDR3 is 12 amino acids. Germline CDR1 SGHNT, CDR2 YYREEE (reference sequence). The CDR3 DNA sequence: TGTGCCAGCAGCTTGGGGGGGCTCGGCTACACCTTC. This sequence encodes CASSLGGLGYTF.

The CDR3 spells CASSLSRDWGTEAFF. CDR3 bases: TGTGCCAGCAGTTTATCGCGGGACTGGGGCACTGAAGCTTTCTTT. The rearrangement uses TRBV27 and TRBJ1-1; D is perhaps TRBD1 (5 bases). Germline V gives CDR1 MNHEY, CDR2 SMNVEV (reference sequence). The CDR3 runs 15 residues. The ends were cut back, 0 bases at V and 4 bases at J, with 12 bases in the middle.

This sequence joins TRBV5-4 and TRBJ1-1; perhaps TRBD1 as D (6 bases). CDR3 size: 14 residues. Between the trimmed V and J ends, which lost 2 bases and 5 bases, there was a span of 13 bases. The germline V gene has CDR1 SGHNT and CDR2 YYREEE (reference sequence). The CDR3 region is CASSLQGFRTEAFF. As DNA, the CDR3 is TGTGCCAGCAGCTTACAGGGATTTCGAACTGAAGCTTTCTTT.

The chain is built from TRBV2 and TRBJ1-1, with a weak D call TRBD1 (5 bases). Germline CDR1 SNHLY, CDR2 FYNNEI. The CDR3 consists of 13 residues. V shed 7 bases and J shed 1 base, with 10 bases lying between them. CDR3 in DNA: TGTGCCAGCACCCAGGGAAAGAACACTGAAGCTTTCTTT. Its translation is CASTQGKNTEAFF.

This clone was seen only a few times. The chain joins TRBV11-3 to TRBJ2-7, with 11 bases matching TRBD2. The V gene's germline CDR1 is SGHNT and CDR2 YENEEA. The CDR3 consists of 15 residues. Germline trimming cut 4 bases from V and 5 bases from J; bases unmatched to any gene: 7. The CDR3 is CASSSDGTSGNEQYF. The CDR3 bases are TGTGCCAGCAGCTCCGACGGGACTAGCGGAAACGAGCAGTACTTC.

V usage is TRBV15 and J usage is TRBJ2-2; perhaps TRBD1 as D (6 bases). Germline-derived CDR1 and CDR2 are LNHNV and YYDKDF (reference sequence). The CDR3 runs 14 residues. The V end lost 2 bases, the J end lost 6 bases, and 10 bases lay between the germline ends. The CDR3 DNA sequence: TGTGCCACCAGCAGAAGAACAGGGTCCGGGGAGCTGTTTTTT. Amino acids: CATSRRTGSGELFF.

The chain couples TRBV28 to TRBJ2-5, with 9 nucleotides matching TRBD1. CDR3 length: 15 amino acids. The V and J ends lost 3 bases and 0 bases, in that order; junction bases with no gene match: 2. Germline V gives CDR1 MDHEN, CDR2 SYDVKM. This CDR3 reads CASSLGTGYQETQYF. The CDR3 DNA sequence: TGTGCCAGCAGTTTGGGGACAGGGTACCAAGAGACCCAGTACTTC. The entire variable domain, with the rest obtained from reference TRBV28 and TRBJ2-5, is as follows: DVKVTQSSRYLVKRTGEKVFLECVQDMDHENMFWYRQDPGLGLRLIYFSYDVKMKEKGDIPEGYSVSREKKERFSLILESASTNQTSMYLCASSLGTGYQETQYFGPGTRLLVL.

The rearrangement joins TRBV25-1 to TRBJ2-3; 7 bases match TRBD1. This CDR3 region has 13 residues. Unmatched junction bases numbered 2, after V lost 4 bases and J lost 4 bases. Germline V lookup: CDR1 MGHDK, CDR2 SYGVNS. DNA for the CDR3: TGTGCCAGCAGTGGACAGGGCCCAGATACGCAGTATTTT. It codes for CASSGQGPDTQYF.

V and J are TRBV10-3 and TRBJ2-4, with D possibly being TRBD1 (6 bases). Germline loops: CDR1 ENHRY, CDR2 SYGVKD. With 3 bases removed from V and 2 bases from J, the gap between germline ends came to 8 bases. The CDR3 extends over 14 amino acids. The chain's CDR3 is CAISEGGTKNIQYF. The CDR3 region has the DNA TGTGCCATCAGTGAAGGGGGAACCAAAAACATTCAGTACTTC.

This clone was counted once. The genes are TRBV19 and TRBJ1-2; D is unresolved. The CDR3 totals 13 residues. CDR1 and CDR2 from the germline V gene are LNHDA and SQIVND (reference sequence). V was shortened by 4 bases and J by 8 bases, with 14 bases between the two germline ends. The CDR3 DNA reads TGTGCCAGTAGTAAAGATGGCCTTTTGGGCTACACCTTC. Encoded protein: CASSKDGLLGYTF. Using reference TRBV19 and TRBJ1-2 for the parts outside the CDR3, the full variable domain is DGGITQSPKYLFRKEGQNVTLSCEQNLNHDAMYWYRQDPGQGLRLIYYSQIVNDFQKGDIAEGYSVSREKKESFPLTVTSAQKNPTAFYLCASSKDGLLGYTFGSGTRLTVV.

The chain uses TRBV28 and TRBJ2-3, with D perhaps matching TRBD1 or TRBD2 (6 bases each). The CDR3 extends over 18 amino acids. V was shortened by 5 bases and J by 2 bases, with 23 bases between the two germline ends. Germline values: CDR1 MDHEN, CDR2 SYDVKM. The CDR3 sequence: CASSPYNLGGGTTDTQYF. CDR3 nucleotide sequence: TGTGCCAGCAGTCCGTACAATTTAGGGGGAGGCACCACAGATACGCAGTATTTT.